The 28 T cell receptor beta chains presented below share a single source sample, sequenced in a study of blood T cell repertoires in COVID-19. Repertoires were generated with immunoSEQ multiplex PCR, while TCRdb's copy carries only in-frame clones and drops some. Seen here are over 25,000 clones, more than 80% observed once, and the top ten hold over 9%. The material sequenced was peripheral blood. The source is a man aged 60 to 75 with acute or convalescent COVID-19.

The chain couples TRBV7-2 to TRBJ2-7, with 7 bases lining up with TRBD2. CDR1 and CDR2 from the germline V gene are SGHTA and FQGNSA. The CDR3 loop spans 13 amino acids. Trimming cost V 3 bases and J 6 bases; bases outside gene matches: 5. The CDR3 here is CASSFRREFEQYF. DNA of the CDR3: TGTGCCAGCAGCTTCAGGCGGGAGTTCGAGCAGTACTTC.

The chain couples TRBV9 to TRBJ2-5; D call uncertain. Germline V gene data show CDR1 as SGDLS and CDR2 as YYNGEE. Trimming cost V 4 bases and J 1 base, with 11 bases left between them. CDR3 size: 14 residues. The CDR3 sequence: CASSPKTLQETQYF. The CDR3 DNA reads TGTGCCAGCAGCCCCAAGACACTCCAAGAGACCCAGTACTTC.

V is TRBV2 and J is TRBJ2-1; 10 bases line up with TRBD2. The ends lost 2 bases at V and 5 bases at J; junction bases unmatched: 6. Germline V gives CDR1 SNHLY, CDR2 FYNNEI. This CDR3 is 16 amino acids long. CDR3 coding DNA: TGTGCCAGCAGTGAATTCGGGACTAGCGCCGACAATGAGCAGTTCTTC. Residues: CASSEFGTSADNEQFF.

This CDR3 reads CASSYIGQGSTEAFF. CDR3 coding DNA: TGTGCCAGCAGTTACATCGGACAGGGGTCGACTGAAGCTTTCTTT. The rearrangement links TRBV6-2 or TRBV6-3 to TRBJ1-1, with 9 bases fitting TRBD1. The CDR3 spans 15 residues. The ends lost 2 bases at V and 5 bases at J; junction bases unmatched: 6. Germline V lookup: CDR1 MNHEY, CDR2 SVGEGT.

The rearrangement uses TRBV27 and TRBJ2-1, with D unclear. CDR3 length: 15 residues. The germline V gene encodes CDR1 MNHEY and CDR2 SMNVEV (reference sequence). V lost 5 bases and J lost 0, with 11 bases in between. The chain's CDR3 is CASSPPRSSYNEQFF. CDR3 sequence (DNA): TGTGCCAGCAGTCCCCCCCGTAGCTCCTACAATGAGCAGTTCTTC.

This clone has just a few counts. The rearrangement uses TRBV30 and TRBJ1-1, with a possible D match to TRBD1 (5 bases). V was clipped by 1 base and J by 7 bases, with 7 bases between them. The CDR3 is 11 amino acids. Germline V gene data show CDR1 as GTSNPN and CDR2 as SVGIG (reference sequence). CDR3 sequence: CAWSGGGEAFF. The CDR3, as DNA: TGTGCCTGGAGTGGGGGCGGTGAAGCTTTCTTT.

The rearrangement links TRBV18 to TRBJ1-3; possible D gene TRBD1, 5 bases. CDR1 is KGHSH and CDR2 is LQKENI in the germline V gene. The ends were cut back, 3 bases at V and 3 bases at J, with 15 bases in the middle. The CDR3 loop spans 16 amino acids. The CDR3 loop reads CASSPATGVLGNTIYF. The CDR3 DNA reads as TGTGCCAGCTCACCGGCCACAGGCGTACTTGGAAACACCATATATTTT. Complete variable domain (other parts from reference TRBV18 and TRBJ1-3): NAGVMQNPRHLVRRRGQEARLRCSPMKGHSHVYWYRQLPEEGLKFMVYLQKENIIDESGMPKERFSAEFPKEGPSILRIQQVVRGDSAAYFCASSPATGVLGNTIYFGEGSWLTVV.

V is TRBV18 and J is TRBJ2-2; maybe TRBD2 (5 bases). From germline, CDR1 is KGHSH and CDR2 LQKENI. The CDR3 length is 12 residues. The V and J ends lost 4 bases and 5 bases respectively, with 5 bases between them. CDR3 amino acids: CASSRETGELFF. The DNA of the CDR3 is TGTGCCAGCTCACGGGAGACCGGGGAGCTGTTTTTT. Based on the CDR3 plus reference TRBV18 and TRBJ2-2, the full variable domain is NAGVMQNPRHLVRRRGQEARLRCSPMKGHSHVYWYRQLPEEGLKFMVYLQKENIIDESGMPKERFSAEFPKEGPSILRIQQVVRGDSAAYFCASSRETGELFFGEGSRLTVL.

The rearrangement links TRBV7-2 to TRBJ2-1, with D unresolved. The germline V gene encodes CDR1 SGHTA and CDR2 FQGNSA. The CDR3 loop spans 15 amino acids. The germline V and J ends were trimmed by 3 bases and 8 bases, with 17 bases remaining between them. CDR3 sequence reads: CASSFNPLRTDEQFF. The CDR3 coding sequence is TGTGCCAGCAGCTTTAACCCCCTAAGAACCGATGAGCAGTTCTTC.

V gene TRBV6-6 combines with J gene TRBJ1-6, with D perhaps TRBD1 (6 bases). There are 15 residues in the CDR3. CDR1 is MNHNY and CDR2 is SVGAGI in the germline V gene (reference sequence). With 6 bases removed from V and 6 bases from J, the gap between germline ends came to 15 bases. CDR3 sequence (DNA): TGTGCCAGCAGCCCCCGGGACACAGCTAATTCACCCCTCCACTTT. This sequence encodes CASSPRDTANSPLHF.

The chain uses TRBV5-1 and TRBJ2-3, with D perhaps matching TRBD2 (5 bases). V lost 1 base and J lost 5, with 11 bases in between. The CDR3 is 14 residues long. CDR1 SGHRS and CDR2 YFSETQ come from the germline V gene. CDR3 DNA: TGCGCCAGCAGCTTGTTTAGCGATATAGATACGCAGTATTTT. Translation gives CASSLFSDIDTQYF.

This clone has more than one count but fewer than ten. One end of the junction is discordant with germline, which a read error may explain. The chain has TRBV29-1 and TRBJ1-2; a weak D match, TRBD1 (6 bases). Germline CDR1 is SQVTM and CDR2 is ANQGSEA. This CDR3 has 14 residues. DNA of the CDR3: TGCAGCGCTGAACCCCGGGCAGGGGATTATGGCTACACCTTC. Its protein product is CSAEPRAGDYGYTF.

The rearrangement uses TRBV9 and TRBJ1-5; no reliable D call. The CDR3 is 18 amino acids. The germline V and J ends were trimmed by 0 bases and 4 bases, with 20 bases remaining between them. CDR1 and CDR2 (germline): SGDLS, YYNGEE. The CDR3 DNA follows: TGTGCCAGCAGCGTAGTGGAGGACGTTTTAGGGAGGAATCAGCCCCAGCATTTT. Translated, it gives CASSVVEDVLGRNQPQHF.

The DNA for the CDR3 is TGTGCCAGCAGCCTACGGGACAGGTCTCTGGTGAGGTATGGCTACACCTTC. This sequence encodes CASSLRDRSLVRYGYTF. This chain connects TRBV5-6 to TRBJ1-2, with TRBD1 identical over 8 bases. Germline V lookup: CDR1 SGHDT, CDR2 YYEEEE. After removal of 4 bases from V and 5 bases from J, the junction contained 16 bases not matched to a gene. The CDR3 is 17 amino acids.

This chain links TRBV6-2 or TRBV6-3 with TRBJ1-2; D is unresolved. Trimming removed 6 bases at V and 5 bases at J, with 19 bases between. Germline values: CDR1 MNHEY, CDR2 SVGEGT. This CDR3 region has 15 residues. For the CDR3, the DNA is TGTGCCAGCAGCCTTCGACAAGTTCAAAGATATGGCTACACCTTC. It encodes CASSLRQVQRYGYTF.

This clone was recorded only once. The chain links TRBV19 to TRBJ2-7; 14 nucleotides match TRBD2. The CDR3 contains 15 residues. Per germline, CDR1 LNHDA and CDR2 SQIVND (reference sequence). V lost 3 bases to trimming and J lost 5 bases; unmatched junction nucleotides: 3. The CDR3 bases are TGTGCCAGTAGTATGGGACTAGCGGGAGCCGACGAGCAGTACTTC. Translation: CASSMGLAGADEQYF.

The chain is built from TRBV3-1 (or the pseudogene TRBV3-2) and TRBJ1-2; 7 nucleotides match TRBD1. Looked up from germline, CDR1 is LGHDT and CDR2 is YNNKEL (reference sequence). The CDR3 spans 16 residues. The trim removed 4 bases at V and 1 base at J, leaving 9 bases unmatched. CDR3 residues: CASSPTGQAFNYGYTF. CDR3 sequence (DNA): TGTGCCAGCAGCCCTACCGGACAGGCCTTTAACTATGGCTACACCTTC.

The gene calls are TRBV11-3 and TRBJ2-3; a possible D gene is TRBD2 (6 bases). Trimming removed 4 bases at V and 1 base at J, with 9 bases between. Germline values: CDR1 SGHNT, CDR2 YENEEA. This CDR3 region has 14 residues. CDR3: CASSSGLGTDTQYF. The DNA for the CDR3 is TGTGCCAGCAGCTCGGGACTCGGCACAGATACGCAGTATTTT. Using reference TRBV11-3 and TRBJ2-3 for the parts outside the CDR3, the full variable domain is EAGVVQSPRYKIIEKKQPVAFWCNPISGHNTLYWYLQNLGQGPELLIRYENEEAVDDSQLPKDRFSAERLKGVDSTLKIQPAELGDSAVYLCASSSGLGTDTQYFGPGTRLTVL.

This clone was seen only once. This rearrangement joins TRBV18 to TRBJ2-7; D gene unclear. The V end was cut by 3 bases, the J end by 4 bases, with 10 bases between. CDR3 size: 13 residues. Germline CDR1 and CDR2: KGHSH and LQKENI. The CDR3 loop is CASSPPISYEQYF. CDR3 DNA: TGTGCCAGCTCACCCCCCATTTCATACGAGCAGTACTTC. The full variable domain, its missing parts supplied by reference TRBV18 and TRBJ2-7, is NAGVMQNPRHLVRRRGQEARLRCSPMKGHSHVYWYRQLPEEGLKFMVYLQKENIIDESGMPKERFSAEFPKEGPSILRIQQVVRGDSAAYFCASSPPISYEQYFGPGTRLTVT.

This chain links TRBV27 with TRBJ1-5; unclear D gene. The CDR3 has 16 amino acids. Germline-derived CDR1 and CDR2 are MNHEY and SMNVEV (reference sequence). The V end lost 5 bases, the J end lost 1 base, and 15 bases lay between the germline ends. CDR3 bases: TGTGCCAGCAGTCAATCCCGGGGTACCAGCAATCAGCCCCAGCATTTT. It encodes CASSQSRGTSNQPQHF.

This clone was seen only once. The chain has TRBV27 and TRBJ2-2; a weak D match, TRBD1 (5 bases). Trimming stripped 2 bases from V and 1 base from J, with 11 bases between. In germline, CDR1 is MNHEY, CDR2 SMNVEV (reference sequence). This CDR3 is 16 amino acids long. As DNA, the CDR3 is TGTGCCAGCAGTTTAACCCACAGGTGGAACACCGGGGAGCTGTTTTTT. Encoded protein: CASSLTHRWNTGELFF.

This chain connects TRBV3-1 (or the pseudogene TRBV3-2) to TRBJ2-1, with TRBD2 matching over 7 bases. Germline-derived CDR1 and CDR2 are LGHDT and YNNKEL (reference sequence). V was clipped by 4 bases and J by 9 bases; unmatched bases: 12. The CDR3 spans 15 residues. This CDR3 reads CASSLNSGLRGEQFF. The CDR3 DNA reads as TGTGCCAGCAGCCTAAATAGCGGGCTCCGTGGTGAGCAGTTCTTC.

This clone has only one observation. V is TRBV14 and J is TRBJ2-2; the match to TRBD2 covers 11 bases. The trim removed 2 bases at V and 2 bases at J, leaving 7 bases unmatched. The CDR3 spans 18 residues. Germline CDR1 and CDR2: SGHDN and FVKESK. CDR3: CASSQMRLAGGNTGELFF. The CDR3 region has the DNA TGTGCCAGCAGCCAAATGCGGCTAGCGGGAGGAAACACCGGGGAGCTGTTTTTT.

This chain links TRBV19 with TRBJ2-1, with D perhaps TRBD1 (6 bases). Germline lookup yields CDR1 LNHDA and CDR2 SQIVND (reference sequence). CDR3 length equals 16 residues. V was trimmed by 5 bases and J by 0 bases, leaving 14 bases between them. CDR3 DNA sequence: TGTGCCAGTAGTTCAACAACAGGGAGCTCCTACAATGAGCAGTTCTTC. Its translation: CASSSTTGSSYNEQFF.

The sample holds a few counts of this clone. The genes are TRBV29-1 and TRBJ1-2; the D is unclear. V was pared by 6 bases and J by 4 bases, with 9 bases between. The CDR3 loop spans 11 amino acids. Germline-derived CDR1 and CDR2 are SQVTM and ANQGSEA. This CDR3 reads CSVWTGYGYTF. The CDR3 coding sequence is TGCAGCGTCTGGACTGGCTATGGCTACACCTTC.

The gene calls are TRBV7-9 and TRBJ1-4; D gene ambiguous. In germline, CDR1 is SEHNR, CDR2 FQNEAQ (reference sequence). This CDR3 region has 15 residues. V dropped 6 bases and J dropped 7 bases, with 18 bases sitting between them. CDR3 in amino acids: CASSWNRGGGEKLFF. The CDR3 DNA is TGTGCCAGCAGTTGGAACCGGGGAGGAGGTGAAAAACTGTTTTTT.

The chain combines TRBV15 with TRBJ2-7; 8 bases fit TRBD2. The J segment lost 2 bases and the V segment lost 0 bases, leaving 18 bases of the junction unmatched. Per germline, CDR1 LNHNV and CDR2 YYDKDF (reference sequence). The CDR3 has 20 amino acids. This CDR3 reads CATSRDRGFGPGGDPYEQYF. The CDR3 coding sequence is TGTGCCACCAGCAGAGATCGGGGGTTCGGTCCGGGAGGGGACCCCTACGAGCAGTACTTC.

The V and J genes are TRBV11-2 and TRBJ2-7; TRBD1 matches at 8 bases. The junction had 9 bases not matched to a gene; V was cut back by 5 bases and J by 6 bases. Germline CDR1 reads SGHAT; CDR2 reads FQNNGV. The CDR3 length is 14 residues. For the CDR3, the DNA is TGTGCCAGCAGCCTCGGGACAGGTTCCCTCGAGCAGTACTTC. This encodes CASSLGTGSLEQYF.